These T cell receptor beta chains were read from a single sample in a study of blood T cell repertoires in COVID-19. Sequencing was performed with immunoSEQ multiplex PCR; in TCRdb, only in-frame clones are kept and a portion is missing. The data contain approximately 63,000 clones, around 88% of them singletons. Input material: peripheral blood. Every receptor here comes from a woman at least 80 years old with active COVID-19. Both conserved end residues are part of each CDR3. A D gene is named only where the DNA matches it firmly. Not every row has a clone size; where given, it reads once, few, many or a size class.

abundance,j_gene,v_gene,d_gene,CDR3nt,CDR3aa
-,TRBJ2-6,TRBV18,TRBD1,TGTGCCAGCTCGCGGACGACAGGGGCGGGTGGGGCCAACGTCCTGACTTTC,CASSRTTGAGGANVLTF
-,TRBJ2-3,TRBV18,TRBD2,TGTGCCAGCTCACCACCAACCGGGGGGGGTACGCAGTATTTT,CASSPPTGGGTQYF
once,TRBJ1-6,TRBV5-4,-,TGTGCCAGCAGCTTGGCAGGGCCGGGGGATTCACCCCTCCACTTT,CASSLAGPGDSPLHF
-,TRBJ2-1,TRBV12-5,TRBD2,TGTGCTAGTGGTTTGTACCCCCTAGCGGGGGGCCCCAATGAGCAGTTCTTC,CASGLYPLAGGPNEQFF
-,TRBJ2-5,TRBV5-4,TRBD2,TGTGCCAGCAGCTTGGCGGGGGGGCGGGAGACCCAGTACTTC,CASSLAGGRETQYF
-,TRBJ1-3,TRBV9,TRBD1,TGTGCCAGCAGCTTGACAGGGGAATCTGGAAACACCATATATTTT,CASSLTGESGNTIYF
-,TRBJ2-5,TRBV6-2/TRBV6-3,-,TGTGCCAGCAGTTACTACGGGGTCCAAGAGACCCAGTACTTC,CASSYYGVQETQYF
-,TRBJ2-5,TRBV18,-,TGTGCCAGCTCACCACCGTCGGAGGGGGAGACCCAGTACTTC,CASSPPSEGETQYF
once,TRBJ2-5,TRBV11-2,TRBD2,TGTGCCAGCAGCCCTATAGCGGGGAAAGAGACCCAGTACTTC,CASSPIAGKETQYF
-,TRBJ1-2,TRBV11-2,-,TGTGCCAGCAGCTTAGCTGTGACTGGGGGGGACGGCTACACCTTC,CASSLAVTGGDGYTF
-,TRBJ1-3,TRBV9,-,TGTGCCAGCAGCTTGGACAGCTACTCTGGAAACACCATATATTTT,CASSLDSYSGNTIYF
-,TRBJ1-4,TRBV14,TRBD1,TGTGCCAGCAGCCACCGTGGGCAGGGGGCTAATGAAAAACTGTTTTTT,CASSHRGQGANEKLFF
-,TRBJ1-1,TRBV5-1,TRBD1,TGCGCCAGCAGTCCGAAGAGGACAGGGACGAACACTGAAGCTTTCTTT,CASSPKRTGTNTEAFF
-,TRBJ2-5,TRBV6-2/TRBV6-3,TRBD2,TGTGCCAGCAGTTGGATCGTGGAGCGGGGGGGTCAAGAGACCCAGTACTTC,CASSWIVERGGQETQYF
-,TRBJ2-7,TRBV10-3,TRBD2,TGTGCCATCAGTACTTCGAAGACTAGCGGGGGGTTCGAGCAGTACTTC,CAISTSKTSGGFEQYF
-,TRBJ2-4,TRBV13,-,TGTGCCAGCAGCTTCATAAAACAGAGTAACATTCAGTACTTC,CASSFIKQSNIQYF
-,TRBJ2-1,TRBV28,-,TGTGCCAGCAGTCGTTTCCCCGTAGTTTTCGACTACAATGAGCAGTTCTTC,CASSRFPVVFDYNEQFF
-,TRBJ1-5,TRBV6-5,TRBD1,TGTGCCAGCACCTCGGGACAGGGTCACAATCAGCCCCAGCATTTT,CASTSGQGHNQPQHF
-,TRBJ2-5,TRBV2,-,TGTGCCATCGCCCCAGGAGGACAAGAGACCCAGTACTTC,CAIAPGGQETQYF
-,TRBJ1-2,TRBV28,TRBD1,TGTGCCAGCAGTTTATGGGGCAGGGGGTCTTCTGGCTACACCTTC,CASSLWGRGSSGYTF
-,TRBJ1-2,TRBV20-1,TRBD1,TGCAGTGCCCAGACAGGGAAAGGCTACACCTTC,CSAQTGKGYTF
-,TRBJ2-1,TRBV9,TRBD2,TGTGCCAGCAGCCTTGGACTAGCGGGGCCACAAGGTCAGCAGTTCTTC,CASSLGLAGPQGQQFF
-,TRBJ2-1,TRBV10-3,TRBD1,TGTGCCATCAGCAGACAGGGGGCCAACTACAATGAGCAGTTCTTC,CAISRQGANYNEQFF
-,TRBJ2-5,TRBV4-2,TRBD2,TGTGCCAGCAGCCAAGATTTCGGGACTAGTTGGTTACAGACCCAGTACTTC,CASSQDFGTSWLQTQYF
-,TRBJ2-3,TRBV20-1,-,TGCAGTGCTCCACTATCAGATACGCAGTATTTT,CSAPLSDTQYF
once,TRBJ1-1,TRBV30,-,TGTGCCTGGACCCGGGGAGCGAGGAACACTGAAGCTTTCTTT,CAWTRGARNTEAFF
-,TRBJ2-3,TRBV18,-,TGTGCCAGCTCACCTCGGCGGCCCTTCACAGATACGCAGTATTTT,CASSPRRPFTDTQYF
-,TRBJ1-2,TRBV6-5,-,TGTGCCAGCAGTTCGGTTACAGGGCGACTGAACTATGGCTACACCTTC,CASSSVTGRLNYGYTF
-,TRBJ1-5,TRBV4-2,-,TGTGCCAGCAGCCAAGATGGGGAGGGACAGCCCCAGCATTTT,CASSQDGEGQPQHF
-,TRBJ2-1,TRBV27,TRBD2,TGTGCCAGCAGTCCCATTACCCGGCGGGGGTTAAGCTCCTACAATGAGCAGTTCTTC,CASSPITRRGLSSYNEQFF
-,TRBJ1-1,TRBV5-1,TRBD1,TGCGCCAGCAGCCTTGGACAGGGGTCCATGAACACTGAAGCTTTCTTT,CASSLGQGSMNTEAFF
-,TRBJ2-1,TRBV9,TRBD2,TGTGCCAGCAGCGATCTGGCGGGGGGGCCATACAATGAGCAGTTCTTC,CASSDLAGGPYNEQFF
-,TRBJ2-5,TRBV29-1,-,TGCAGCGCCACCGGGTCCCACATCCAAGAGACCCAGTACTTC,CSATGSHIQETQYF
-,TRBJ1-2,TRBV9,-,TGTGCCAGCAGCCCCACAGAGGGCTGGGGCTACACCTTC,CASSPTEGWGYTF
-,TRBJ2-7,TRBV18,-,TGTGCCAGCCGACCGGGACTGACGTTCGAGCAGTACTTC,CASRPGLTFEQYF
-,TRBJ1-6,TRBV28,TRBD1,TGTGCCAGCCAAGGGGGCGGGAATTCACCCCTCCACTTT,CASQGGGNSPLHF
-,TRBJ2-1,TRBV7-2,-,TGTGCCAGCAGCCCCATGGGGGCGACCTACAATGAGCAGTTCTTC,CASSPMGATYNEQFF
many,TRBJ1-2,TRBV6-5,-,TGTGCCAGCAGTTCCTGGGACAAAATTAACTATGGCTACACCTTC,CASSSWDKINYGYTF
-,TRBJ1-1,TRBV12-3/TRBV12-4,-,TGTGCCAGCAGCCTCAACGACAGGGAAGCTTTCTTT,CASSLNDREAFF
once,TRBJ2-7,TRBV5-4,TRBD1,TGTGCCAGCAGCTCACTGGACAGGGTCCGATCCTACGAGCAGTACTTC,CASSSLDRVRSYEQYF
-,TRBJ1-2,TRBV5-6,-,TGTGCCAGCAGCCGGAGGGCTGGTGGCTACACCTTC,CASSRRAGGYTF
-,TRBJ1-4,TRBV4-1,-,TGCGCCAGCAGCCAAGACCCCCCTGACAGGCCGGGTGAAAAACTGTTTTTT,CASSQDPPDRPGEKLFF
-,TRBJ2-2,TRBV5-1,TRBD2,TGCGCCAGCAGACCAACTAGCGGGGGGACCGGGGAGCTGTTTTTT,CASRPTSGGTGELFF
-,TRBJ2-1,TRBV6-6,TRBD1,TGTGCCAGCAGTAAGTCGACAGGGGACAATGAGCAGTTCTTC,CASSKSTGDNEQFF